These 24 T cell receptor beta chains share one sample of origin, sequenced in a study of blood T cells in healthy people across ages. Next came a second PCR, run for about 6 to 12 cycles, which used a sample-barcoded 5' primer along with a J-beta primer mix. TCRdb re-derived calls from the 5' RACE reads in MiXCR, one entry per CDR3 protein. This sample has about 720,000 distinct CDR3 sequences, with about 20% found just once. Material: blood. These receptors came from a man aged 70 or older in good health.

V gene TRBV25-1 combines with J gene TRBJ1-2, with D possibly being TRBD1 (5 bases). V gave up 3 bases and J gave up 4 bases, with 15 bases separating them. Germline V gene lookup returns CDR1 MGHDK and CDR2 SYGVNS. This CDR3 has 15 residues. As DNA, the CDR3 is TGTGCCAGCAGTGAGGTCAGGGCTGAGGCCTATGGCTACACCTTC. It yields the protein CASSEVRAEAYGYTF.

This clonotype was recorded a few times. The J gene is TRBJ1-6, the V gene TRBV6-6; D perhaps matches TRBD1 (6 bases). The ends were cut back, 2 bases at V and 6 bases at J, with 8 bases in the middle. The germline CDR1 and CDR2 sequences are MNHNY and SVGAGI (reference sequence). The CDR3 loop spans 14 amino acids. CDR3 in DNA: TGTGCCAGCAGTTACAGGGACATTAATTCACCCCTCCACTTT. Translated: CASSYRDINSPLHF.

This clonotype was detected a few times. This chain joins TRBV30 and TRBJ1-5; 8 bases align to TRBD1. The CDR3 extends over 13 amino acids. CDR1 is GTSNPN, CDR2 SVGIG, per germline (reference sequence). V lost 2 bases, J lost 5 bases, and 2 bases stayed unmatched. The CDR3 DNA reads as TGTGCCTGGAGTCCAGGGGGCGATCAGCCCCAGCATTTT. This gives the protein CAWSPGGDQPQHF.

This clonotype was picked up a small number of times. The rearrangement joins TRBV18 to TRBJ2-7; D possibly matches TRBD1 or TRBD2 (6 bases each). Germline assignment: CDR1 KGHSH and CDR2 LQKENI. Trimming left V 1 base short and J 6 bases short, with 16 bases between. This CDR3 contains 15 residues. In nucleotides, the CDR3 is TGTGCCAGCTCACCACGGGGGGACATCGTGGGCGAGCAGTACGTC. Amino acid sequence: CASSPRGDIVGEQYV.

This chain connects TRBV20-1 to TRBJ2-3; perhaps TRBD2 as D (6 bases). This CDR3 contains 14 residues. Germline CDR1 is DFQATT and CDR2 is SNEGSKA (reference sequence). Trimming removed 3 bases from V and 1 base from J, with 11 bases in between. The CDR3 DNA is TGCAGTGCTAGTTGGGGGGTTGGCACAGATACGCAGTATTTT. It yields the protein CSASWGVGTDTQYF.

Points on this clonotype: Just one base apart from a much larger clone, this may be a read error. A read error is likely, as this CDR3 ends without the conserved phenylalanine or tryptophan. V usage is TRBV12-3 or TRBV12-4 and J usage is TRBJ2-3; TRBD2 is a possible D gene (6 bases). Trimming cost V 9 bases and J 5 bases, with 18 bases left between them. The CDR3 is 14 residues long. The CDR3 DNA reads TGTGCCAGGACCCGGGAGATGCAGAGAGATACGCAGTATTCT. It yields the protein CARTREMQRDTQYS.

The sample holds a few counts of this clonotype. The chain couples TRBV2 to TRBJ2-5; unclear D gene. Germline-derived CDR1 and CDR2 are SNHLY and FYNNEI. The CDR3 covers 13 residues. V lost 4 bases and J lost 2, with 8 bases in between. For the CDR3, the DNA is TGTGCCAGCAGTGTAGGGTGGCAAGAGACCCAGTACTTC. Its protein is CASSVGWQETQYF.

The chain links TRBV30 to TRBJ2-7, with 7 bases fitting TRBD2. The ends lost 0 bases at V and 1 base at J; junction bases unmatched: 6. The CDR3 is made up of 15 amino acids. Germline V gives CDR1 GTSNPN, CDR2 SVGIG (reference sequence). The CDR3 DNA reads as TGTGCCTGGAGTGTACGGGGACTACCATCCTACGAGCAGTACGTC. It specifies CAWSVRGLPSYEQYV.

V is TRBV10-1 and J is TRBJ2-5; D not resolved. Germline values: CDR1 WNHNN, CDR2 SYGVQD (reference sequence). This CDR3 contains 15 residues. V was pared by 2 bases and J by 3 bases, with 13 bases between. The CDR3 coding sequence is TGCGCCAGCAGTGAGCTCCCTCGGTCGGAAGAGACCCAGTACTTC. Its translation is CASSELPRSEETQYF.

The CDR3 reads CASSLKETPEGAFF. The CDR3 DNA follows: TGTGCCAGCAGCTTAAAGGAAACTCCGGAAGGTGCTTTCTTT. V gene TRBV7-9 combines with J gene TRBJ1-1; D not certain. V was clipped by 2 bases and J by 11 bases, with 18 bases between them. CDR1 and CDR2 from the germline V gene are SEHNR and FQNEAQ (reference sequence). CDR3 length: 14 residues.

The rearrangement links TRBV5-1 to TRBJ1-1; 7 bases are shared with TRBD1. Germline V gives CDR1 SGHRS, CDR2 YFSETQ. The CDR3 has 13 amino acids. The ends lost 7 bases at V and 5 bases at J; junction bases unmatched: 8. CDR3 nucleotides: TGCGCCAGCGAGGGACAGTTGGGGACTGAAGCTTTCTTT. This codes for CASEGQLGTEAFF.

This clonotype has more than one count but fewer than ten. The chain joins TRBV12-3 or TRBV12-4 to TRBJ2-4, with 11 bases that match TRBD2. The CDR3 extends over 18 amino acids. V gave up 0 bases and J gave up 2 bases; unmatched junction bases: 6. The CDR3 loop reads CASSLALAGGTTKNIQYF. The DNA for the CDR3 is TGTGCCAGCAGTTTAGCCCTAGCGGGAGGAACAACCAAAAACATTCAGTACTTC.

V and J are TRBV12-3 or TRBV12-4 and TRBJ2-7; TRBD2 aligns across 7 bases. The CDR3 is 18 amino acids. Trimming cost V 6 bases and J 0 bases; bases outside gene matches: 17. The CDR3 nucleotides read TGTGCCAGCAGAAGGGGCCCAGAGGGACTATCGAGCTCCTACGAGCAGTACGTC. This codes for CASRRGPEGLSSSYEQYV.

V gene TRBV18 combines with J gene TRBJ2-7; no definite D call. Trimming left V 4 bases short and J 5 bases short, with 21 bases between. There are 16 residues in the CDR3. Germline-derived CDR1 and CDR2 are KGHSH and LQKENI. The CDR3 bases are TGTGCCAGCTCACGAGATCCCGTCGGGCCGGCCAACGAGCAGTACGTC. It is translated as CASSRDPVGPANEQYV.

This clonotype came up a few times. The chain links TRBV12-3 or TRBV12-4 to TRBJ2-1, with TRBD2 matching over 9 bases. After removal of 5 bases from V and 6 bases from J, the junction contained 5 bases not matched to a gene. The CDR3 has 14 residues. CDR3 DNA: TGTGCCAGCAGTCCGCGGGGGGGCCCCAATGAGCAGTTCTTC. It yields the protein CASSPRGGPNEQFF.

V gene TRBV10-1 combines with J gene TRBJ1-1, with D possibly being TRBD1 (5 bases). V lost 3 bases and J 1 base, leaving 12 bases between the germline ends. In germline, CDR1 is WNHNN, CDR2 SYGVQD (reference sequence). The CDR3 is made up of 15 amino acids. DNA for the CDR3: TGCGCCAGCAGTGAACGCGGGGGAGAGAACACTGAAGCTTTCTTT. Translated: CASSERGGENTEAFF.

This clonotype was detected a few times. DNA for the CDR3: TGTGCCAGCAGCCAAGTTCGCAGGGACGGTGGTGGCTACACCTTC. This codes for CASSQVRRDGGGYTF. V and J are TRBV3-1 and TRBJ1-2, with D possibly TRBD1 on 5 matching bases. V dropped 1 base and J dropped 7 bases, with 16 bases sitting between them. Germline CDR1 is LGHDT and CDR2 is YNNKEL (reference sequence). The CDR3 totals 15 residues. Based on the CDR3 plus reference TRBV3-1 and TRBJ1-2, the full variable domain is DTAVSQTPKYLVTQMGNDKSIKCEQNLGHDTMYWYKQDSKKFLKIMFSYNNKELIINETVPNRFSPKSPDKAHLNLHINSLELGDSAVYFCASSQVRRDGGGYTFGSGTRLTVV.

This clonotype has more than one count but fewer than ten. The CDR3 bases are TGTGCCAGCAGCCACCCCACGGGATTTCAAGAGACCCAGTACTTC. Protein sequence: CASSHPTGFQETQYF. This rearrangement joins TRBV3-1 to TRBJ2-5; perhaps TRBD2 as D (5 bases). Deletions cut 3 bases from V and 2 bases from J, with 13 bases between. The V gene's germline CDR1 is LGHDT and CDR2 YNNKEL (reference sequence). The CDR3 has 15 residues.

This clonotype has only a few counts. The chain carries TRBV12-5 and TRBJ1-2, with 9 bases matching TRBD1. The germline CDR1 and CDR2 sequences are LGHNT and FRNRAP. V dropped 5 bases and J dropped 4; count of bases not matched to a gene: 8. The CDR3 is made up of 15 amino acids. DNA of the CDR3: TGTGCTAGTGGTCTCCCGGGACAGGGACTCTATGGCTACACCTTC. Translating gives CASGLPGQGLYGYTF. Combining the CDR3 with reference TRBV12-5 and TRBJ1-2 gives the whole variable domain DARVTQTPRHKVTEMGQEVTMRCQPILGHNTVFWYRQTMMQGLELLAYFRNRAPLDDSGMPKDRFSAEMPDATLATLKIQPSEPRDSAVYFCASGLPGQGLYGYTFGSGTRLTVV.

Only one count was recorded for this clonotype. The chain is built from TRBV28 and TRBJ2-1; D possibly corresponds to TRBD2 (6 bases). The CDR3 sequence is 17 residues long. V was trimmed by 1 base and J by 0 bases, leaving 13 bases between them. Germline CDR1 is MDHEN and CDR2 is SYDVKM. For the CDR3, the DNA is TGTGCCAGCAGTTTATTTGGGGGGTTAAGCTCCTACAATGAGCAGTTCTTC. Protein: CASSLFGGLSSYNEQFF.

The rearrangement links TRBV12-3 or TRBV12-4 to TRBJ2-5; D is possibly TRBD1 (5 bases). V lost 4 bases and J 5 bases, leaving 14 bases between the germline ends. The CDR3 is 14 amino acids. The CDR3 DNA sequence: TGTGCCAGCAGTTCAAACCAGGGAATGGAGACCCAGTACTTC. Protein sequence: CASSSNQGMETQYF.

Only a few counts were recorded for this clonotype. The CDR3 loop reads CASSSRDRAPDQANYGYTF. CDR3 nucleotides: TGTGCCAGCAGCTCCCGGGACAGGGCCCCCGACCAGGCCAACTATGGCTACACCTTC. The chain combines TRBV13 with TRBJ1-2; 9 bases are a match to TRBD1. In germline, CDR1 is PRHDT, CDR2 FYEKMQ (reference sequence). This CDR3 region has 19 residues. The V and J ends lost 4 bases and 2 bases, in that order; junction bases with no gene match: 17.

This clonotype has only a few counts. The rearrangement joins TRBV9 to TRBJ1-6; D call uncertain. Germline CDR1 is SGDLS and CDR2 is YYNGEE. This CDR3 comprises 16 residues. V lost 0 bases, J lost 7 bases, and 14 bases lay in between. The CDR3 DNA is TGTGCCAGCAGCGTAGATGCGGGTCCCCAGAATTCACCCCTCCACTTT. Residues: CASSVDAGPQNSPLHF.

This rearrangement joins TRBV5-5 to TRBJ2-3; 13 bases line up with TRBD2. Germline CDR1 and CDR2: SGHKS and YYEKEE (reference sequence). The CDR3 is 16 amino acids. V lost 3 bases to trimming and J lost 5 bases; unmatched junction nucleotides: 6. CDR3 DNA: TGTGCCAGCAGCTCCAGACTAGCGGGAGGAGTAGATACGCAGTATTTT. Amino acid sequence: CASSSRLAGGVDTQYF.